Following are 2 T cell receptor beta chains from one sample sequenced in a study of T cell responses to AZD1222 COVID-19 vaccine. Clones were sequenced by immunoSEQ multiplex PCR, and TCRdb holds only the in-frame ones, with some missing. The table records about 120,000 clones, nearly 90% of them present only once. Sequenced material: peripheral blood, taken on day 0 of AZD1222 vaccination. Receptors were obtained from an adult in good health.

CDR3 nucleotide sequence: TGTGCCAGTAGTAAAAGACAGGGGTCTAATGAAAAACTGTTTTTT. As protein: CASSKRQGSNEKLFF. The rearrangement links TRBV19 to TRBJ1-4, with 8 bases identical to TRBD1. The CDR3 is 15 residues long. V shed 4 bases, J shed 3 bases, and the junction held 4 bases outside the gene matches. Germline V gene data show CDR1 as LNHDA and CDR2 as SQIVND (reference sequence).

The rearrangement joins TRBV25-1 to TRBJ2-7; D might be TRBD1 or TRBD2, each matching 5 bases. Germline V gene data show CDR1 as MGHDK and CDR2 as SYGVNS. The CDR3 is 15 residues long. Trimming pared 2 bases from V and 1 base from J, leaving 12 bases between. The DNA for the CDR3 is TGTGCCAGCAGTGAACGGGGCAGGGCTTCCTACGAGCAGTACTTC. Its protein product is CASSERGRASYEQYF.